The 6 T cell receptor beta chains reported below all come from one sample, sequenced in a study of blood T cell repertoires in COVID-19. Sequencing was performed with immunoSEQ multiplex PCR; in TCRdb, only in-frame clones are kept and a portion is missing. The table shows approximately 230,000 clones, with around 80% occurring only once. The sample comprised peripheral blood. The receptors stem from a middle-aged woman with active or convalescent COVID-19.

CDR3 coding DNA: TGTGCCAGCAGTGGTGGGACAGTCAATCAGCCCCAGCATTTT. Its translation is CASSGGTVNQPQHF. V gene TRBV28 combines with J gene TRBJ1-5; 7 bases agree with TRBD1. V shed 5 bases and J 3 bases; nucleotides not matched to a gene: 4. Per germline, CDR1 MDHEN and CDR2 SYDVKM. The CDR3 extends over 14 amino acids.

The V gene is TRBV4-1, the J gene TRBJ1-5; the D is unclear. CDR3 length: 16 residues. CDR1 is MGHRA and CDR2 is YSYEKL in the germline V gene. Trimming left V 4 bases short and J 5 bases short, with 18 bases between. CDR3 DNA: TGCGCCAGCAGCCCGCGACACCCTCGGTCCGATCAGCCCCAGCATTTT. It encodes CASSPRHPRSDQPQHF.

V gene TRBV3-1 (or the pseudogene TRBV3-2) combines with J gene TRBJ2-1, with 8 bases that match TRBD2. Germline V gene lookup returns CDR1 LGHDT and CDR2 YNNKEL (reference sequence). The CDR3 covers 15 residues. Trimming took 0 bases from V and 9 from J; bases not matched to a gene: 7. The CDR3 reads CASSQDWRGAGEQFF. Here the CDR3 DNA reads TGTGCCAGCAGCCAAGATTGGCGGGGGGCTGGTGAGCAGTTCTTC.

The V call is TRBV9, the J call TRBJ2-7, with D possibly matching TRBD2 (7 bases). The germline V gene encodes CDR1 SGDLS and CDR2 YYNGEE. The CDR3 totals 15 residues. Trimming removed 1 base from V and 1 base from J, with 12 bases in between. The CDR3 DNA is TGTGCCAGCAGCGTAAGAGGGGGGGCGTCCTACGAGCAGTACTTC. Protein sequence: CASSVRGGASYEQYF.

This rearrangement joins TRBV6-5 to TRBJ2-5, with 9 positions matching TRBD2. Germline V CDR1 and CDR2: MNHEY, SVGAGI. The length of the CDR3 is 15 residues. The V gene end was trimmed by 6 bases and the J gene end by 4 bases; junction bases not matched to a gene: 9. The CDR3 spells CASRPAGGVPETQYF. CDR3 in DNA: TGTGCCAGCAGACCGGCGGGGGGGGTCCCAGAGACCCAGTACTTC.

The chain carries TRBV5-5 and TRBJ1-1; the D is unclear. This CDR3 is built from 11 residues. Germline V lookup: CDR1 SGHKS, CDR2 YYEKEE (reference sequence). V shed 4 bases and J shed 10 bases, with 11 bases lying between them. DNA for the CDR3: TGTGCCAGCAGCCTAGACCTGGGAGCTTTCTTT. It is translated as CASSLDLGAFF.